The sequence of this T cell receptor beta chain was determined in a study of neoadjuvant nivolumab and ipilimumab in lung cancer. Whole-study findings and limits: TCR receptors were sequenced in few samples.

TCRdb's copy holds only in-frame clones and misses some; the assay was immunoSEQ multiplex PCR. Of about 28,000 clones listed, 60% to 85% are singletons. Germline V gene lookup returns CDR1 SGHRS and CDR2 YFSETQ. The CDR3 is 15 residues long. With 4 bases clipped from V and 0 bases from J, the junction kept 6 bases outside the gene matches. On this clone itself: The antigen is unknown.

V and J are TRBV5-1 and TRBJ2-5, with 7 bases aligning to TRBD1. Here the sequenced sample was tumor tissue, taken after neoadjuvant nivolumab, alone or with ipilimumab, at or shortly before surgery. This receptor was identified in an adult with non-small cell lung cancer. The CDR3 nucleotides are TGCGCCAGCAGCCCGGGACAGACAAACCAAGAGACCCAGTACTTC. Its protein is CASSPGQTNQETQYF.